A selection of T cell receptor beta chains follows, all from one sample in a study of T cell repertoires in cytomegalovirus infection. TCRdb used MiXCR to reprocess the reads, holding one entry per CDR3 protein. Of 250,000 to 300,000 distinct CDR3 sequences in the sample, roughly a fifth were seen once. These receptors have no known antigen. The material was cultured PBMCs, obtained from culture after CMV antigen stimulation. These receptors were obtained from a human donor in good health (CMV status not recorded). Some clones in this sample may be carry-over from other donors' samples. The CDR3 runs from the conserved cysteine through the conserved F or W. Each record gives: CDR3 DNA, CDR3 protein, clone size, V gene, J gene, D gene. The D gene is left open where the match is weak. Clone size is given for some rows only: seen once, a few or many times, or a class if the clone is expanded.

cdr3_nt: TGTGCCAGCAGCCCCCGGGGACTAGGAGAGACCCAGTACTTC
cdr3_aa: CASSPRGLGETQYF
clone_size: .
v_call: TRBV7-9
j_call: TRBJ2-5
d_call: TRBD2

cdr3_nt: TGTGCCAGCAGCTTGTTGGGCAGAACCGGGGAGCTGTTTTTT
cdr3_aa: CASSLLGRTGELFF
clone_size: .
v_call: TRBV5-6
j_call: TRBJ2-2
d_call: .

cdr3_nt: TGTGCCAGCAGCTCCCCCCCGGGGGACAGGTACCAAGAGACCCAGTACTTC
cdr3_aa: CASSSPPGDRYQETQYF
clone_size: many
v_call: TRBV11-2
j_call: TRBJ2-5
d_call: TRBD1

cdr3_nt: TGTGCCAGCAGCCCAGACAGGGTAACTAATGAAAAACTGTTTTTT
cdr3_aa: CASSPDRVTNEKLFF
clone_size: many
v_call: TRBV7-9
j_call: TRBJ1-4
d_call: TRBD1

cdr3_nt: TGTGCCAGCAGCTTAGCCTGGGAGACCCAGTACTTC
cdr3_aa: CASSLAWETQYF
clone_size: many
v_call: TRBV7-9
j_call: TRBJ2-5
d_call: .

cdr3_nt: TGTGCCAGCAGCTTACAGCGGGTTAACACCGGGGAGCTGTTTTTT
cdr3_aa: CASSLQRVNTGELFF
clone_size: many
v_call: TRBV7-2
j_call: TRBJ2-2
d_call: .

cdr3_nt: TGTGCCAGCAGTACCCGGGTAGCTAGCTCCTACGAGCAGTACTTC
cdr3_aa: CASSTRVASSYEQYF
clone_size: many
v_call: TRBV6-2/TRBV6-3
j_call: TRBJ2-7
d_call: .

cdr3_nt: TGTGCCAGCAGCTTCGATGGGTGGGACTCCTACAATGAGCAGTTCTTC
cdr3_aa: CASSFDGWDSYNEQFF
clone_size: many
v_call: TRBV7-8
j_call: TRBJ2-1
d_call: .

cdr3_nt: TGTGCCAGCAGCCGCACGGGACAGCGCTCTGGAAACACCATATATTTT
cdr3_aa: CASSRTGQRSGNTIYF
clone_size: many
v_call: TRBV7-8
j_call: TRBJ1-3
d_call: TRBD1

cdr3_nt: TGTGCCAGCACCATAGCGGCGTCACAAGAGACCCAGTACTTC
cdr3_aa: CASTIAASQETQYF
clone_size: .
v_call: TRBV7-9
j_call: TRBJ2-5
d_call: .

cdr3_nt: TGTGCCAGCAGCTTAGGGCCAAATGAAAAACTGTTTTTT
cdr3_aa: CASSLGPNEKLFF
clone_size: many
v_call: TRBV7-6
j_call: TRBJ1-4
d_call: .

cdr3_nt: TGTGCCACCAGTGATCCACTAGCGGGTGGCGGAGATACGCAGTATTTT
cdr3_aa: CATSDPLAGGGDTQYF
clone_size: .
v_call: TRBV24-1
j_call: TRBJ2-3
d_call: TRBD2

cdr3_nt: TGTGCCAGCAGCGTTTCTTGGCGGGGCTACACCTTC
cdr3_aa: CASSVSWRGYTF
clone_size: .
v_call: TRBV9
j_call: TRBJ1-2
d_call: .

cdr3_nt: TGTGCCACCAGTGATTTCAAGGGCCCCGATACGCAGTATTTT
cdr3_aa: CATSDFKGPDTQYF
clone_size: .
v_call: TRBV24-1
j_call: TRBJ2-3
d_call: .

cdr3_nt: TGTGCCAGCAGCCCTTTTAGCGGGAGTTGGCAAGAGACCCAGTACTTC
cdr3_aa: CASSPFSGSWQETQYF
clone_size: many
v_call: TRBV7-2
j_call: TRBJ2-5
d_call: TRBD2

cdr3_nt: TGTGCCAGTACAGAGCGGGGCACAGATACGCAGTATTTT
cdr3_aa: CASTERGTDTQYF
clone_size: .
v_call: TRBV6-1
j_call: TRBJ2-3
d_call: .

cdr3_nt: TGTGCCAGCAGCTTAAGGTCCATAGCGGGAGGGCCGCGAGAGTGGAATGAGCAGTTCTTC
cdr3_aa: CASSLRSIAGGPREWNEQFF
clone_size: many
v_call: TRBV7-2
j_call: TRBJ2-1
d_call: TRBD2

cdr3_nt: TGTGCCAGCAGTGCATCCGGGAAGGCTACGCAGTATTTT
cdr3_aa: CASSASGKATQYF
clone_size: .
v_call: TRBV6-5
j_call: TRBJ2-3
d_call: .

cdr3_nt: TGTGCCAGCAAGACGTGGAACCACAATGAGCAGTTCTTC
cdr3_aa: CASKTWNHNEQFF
clone_size: .
v_call: TRBV2
j_call: TRBJ2-1
d_call: .

cdr3_nt: TGTGCCAGCAGCTTAGGGCGGATTGAGACGCAGTATTTT
cdr3_aa: CASSLGRIETQYF
clone_size: .
v_call: TRBV7-2
j_call: TRBJ2-3
d_call: .

cdr3_nt: TGCGCCAGCACCCCCGGGACGGGGTTCAATGAGCAGTTCTTC
cdr3_aa: CASTPGTGFNEQFF
clone_size: once
v_call: TRBV10-2
j_call: TRBJ2-1
d_call: .

cdr3_nt: TGTGCCAGCAGCACGCGGACAGGGTACTACGAGCAGTACTTC
cdr3_aa: CASSTRTGYYEQYF
clone_size: many
v_call: TRBV7-9
j_call: TRBJ2-7
d_call: TRBD1

cdr3_nt: TGTGCCAGCAGTATCGCCTCCTACGAGCAGTACTTC
cdr3_aa: CASSIASYEQYF
clone_size: many
v_call: TRBV6-2/TRBV6-3
j_call: TRBJ2-7
d_call: .

cdr3_nt: TGTGCCATCAGTGAAGGGGACACTGAAGCTTTCTTT
cdr3_aa: CAISEGDTEAFF
clone_size: few
v_call: TRBV10-3
j_call: TRBJ1-1
d_call: .

cdr3_nt: TGTGCCAGCAGCTTAGAGGCGGTTAGAGGGTCCTATGGCTACACCTTC
cdr3_aa: CASSLEAVRGSYGYTF
clone_size: many
v_call: TRBV7-2
j_call: TRBJ1-2
d_call: .

cdr3_nt: TGTGCCACCAGCAGAGATCTGGTGTTACGGGGCAATGAGCAGTTCTTC
cdr3_aa: CATSRDLVLRGNEQFF
clone_size: .
v_call: TRBV15
j_call: TRBJ2-1
d_call: .